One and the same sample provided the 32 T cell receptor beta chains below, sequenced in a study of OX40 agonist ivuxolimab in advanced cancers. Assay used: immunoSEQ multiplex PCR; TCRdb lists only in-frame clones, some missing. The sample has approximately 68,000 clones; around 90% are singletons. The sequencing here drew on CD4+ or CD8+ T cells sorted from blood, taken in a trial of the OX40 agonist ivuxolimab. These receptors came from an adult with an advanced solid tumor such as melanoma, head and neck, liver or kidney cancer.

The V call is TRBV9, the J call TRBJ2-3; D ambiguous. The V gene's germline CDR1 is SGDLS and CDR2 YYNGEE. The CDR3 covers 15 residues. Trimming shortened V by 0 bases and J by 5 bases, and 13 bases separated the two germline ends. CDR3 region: CASSVASRGGDTQYF. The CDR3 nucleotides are TGTGCCAGCAGCGTAGCTTCTAGAGGTGGAGATACGCAGTATTTT.

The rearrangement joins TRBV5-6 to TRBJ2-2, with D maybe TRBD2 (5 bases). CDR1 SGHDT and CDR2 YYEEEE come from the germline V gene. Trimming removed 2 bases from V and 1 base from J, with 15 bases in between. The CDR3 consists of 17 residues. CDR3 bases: TGTGCCAGCAGCTTTTACGTCGGGGAATGGAACACCGGGGAGCTGTTTTTT. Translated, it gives CASSFYVGEWNTGELFF. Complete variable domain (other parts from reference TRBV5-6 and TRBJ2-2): DAGVTQSPTHLIKTRGQQVTLRCSPKSGHDTVSWYQQALGQGPQFIFQYYEEEERQRGNFPDRFSGHQFPNYSSELNVNALLLGDSALYLCASSFYVGEWNTGELFFGEGSRLTVL.

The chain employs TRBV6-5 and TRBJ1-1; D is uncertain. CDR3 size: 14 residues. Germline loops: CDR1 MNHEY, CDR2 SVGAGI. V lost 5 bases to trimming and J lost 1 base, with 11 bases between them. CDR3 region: CASSPLGENTEAFF. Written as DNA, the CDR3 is TGTGCCAGCAGTCCCCTTGGGGAGAACACTGAAGCTTTCTTT.

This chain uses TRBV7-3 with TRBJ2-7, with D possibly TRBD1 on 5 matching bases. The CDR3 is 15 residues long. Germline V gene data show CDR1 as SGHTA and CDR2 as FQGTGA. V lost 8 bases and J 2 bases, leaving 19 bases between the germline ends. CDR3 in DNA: TGTGCCAGCTGGAAGGGGCGACCCGCCACCTACGAGCAGTACTTC. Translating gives CASWKGRPATYEQYF. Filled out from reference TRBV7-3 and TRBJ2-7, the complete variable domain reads GAGVSQTPSNKVTEKGKYVELRCDPISGHTALYWYRQSLGQGPEFLIYFQGTGAADDSGLPNDRFFAVRPEGSVSTLKIQRTERGDSAVYLCASWKGRPATYEQYFGPGTRLTVT.

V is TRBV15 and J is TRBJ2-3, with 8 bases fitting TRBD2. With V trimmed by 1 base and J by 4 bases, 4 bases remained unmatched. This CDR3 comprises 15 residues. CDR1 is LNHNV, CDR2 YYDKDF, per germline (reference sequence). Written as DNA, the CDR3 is TGTGCCACCAGCAGAGTGAGCGGGAGACCAGATACGCAGTATTTT. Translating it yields CATSRVSGRPDTQYF.

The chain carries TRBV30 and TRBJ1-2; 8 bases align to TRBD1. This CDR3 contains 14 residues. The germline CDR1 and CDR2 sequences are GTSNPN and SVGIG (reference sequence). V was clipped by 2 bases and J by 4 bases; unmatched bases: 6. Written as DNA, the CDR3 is TGTGCCTGGAGTTTTCCGGGACAGGCCTATGGCTACACCTTC. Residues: CAWSFPGQAYGYTF.

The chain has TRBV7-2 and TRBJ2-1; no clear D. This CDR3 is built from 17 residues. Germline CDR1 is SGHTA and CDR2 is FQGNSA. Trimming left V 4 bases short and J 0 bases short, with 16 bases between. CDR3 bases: TGTGCCAGCAGCTCCCCGCTAAGGCGGAGCTCCTACAATGAGCAGTTCTTC. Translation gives CASSSPLRRSSYNEQFF.

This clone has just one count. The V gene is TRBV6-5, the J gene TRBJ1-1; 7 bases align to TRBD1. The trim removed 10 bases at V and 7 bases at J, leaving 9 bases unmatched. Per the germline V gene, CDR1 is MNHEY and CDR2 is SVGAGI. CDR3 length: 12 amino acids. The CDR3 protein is CATTGQTNEAFF. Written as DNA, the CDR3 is TGTGCCACCACGGGACAGACGAATGAAGCTTTCTTT.

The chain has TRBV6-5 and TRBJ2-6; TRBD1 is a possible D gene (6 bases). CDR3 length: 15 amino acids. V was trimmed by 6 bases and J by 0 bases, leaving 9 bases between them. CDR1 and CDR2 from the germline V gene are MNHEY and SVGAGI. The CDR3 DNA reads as TGTGCCAGCAGAACAGGGCCCTCTGGGGCCAACGTCCTGACTTTC. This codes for CASRTGPSGANVLTF.

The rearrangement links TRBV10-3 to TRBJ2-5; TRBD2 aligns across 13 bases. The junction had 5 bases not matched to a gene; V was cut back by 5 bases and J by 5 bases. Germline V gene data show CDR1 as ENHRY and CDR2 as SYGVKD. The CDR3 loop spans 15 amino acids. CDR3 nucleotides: TGTGCCATCAGTCAACTAGCGGGGGGGTCGGAGACCCAGTACTTC. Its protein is CAISQLAGGSETQYF.

The CDR3 DNA reads TGTGCCAGTAGTCCACTAGCGGTCCTAAGCACAGATACGCAGTATTTT. Translating it yields CASSPLAVLSTDTQYF. V usage is TRBV19 and J usage is TRBJ2-3; TRBD2 aligns across 8 bases. V dropped 5 bases and J dropped 0; count of bases not matched to a gene: 7. Per germline, CDR1 LNHDA and CDR2 SQIVND (reference sequence). The CDR3 is made up of 16 amino acids.

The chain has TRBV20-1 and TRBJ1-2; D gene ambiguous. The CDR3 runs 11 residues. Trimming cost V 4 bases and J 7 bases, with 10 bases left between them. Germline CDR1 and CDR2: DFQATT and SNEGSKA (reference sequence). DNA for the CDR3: TGCAGTGCTACCTCCCTCGGTGGCTACACCTTC. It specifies CSATSLGGYTF.

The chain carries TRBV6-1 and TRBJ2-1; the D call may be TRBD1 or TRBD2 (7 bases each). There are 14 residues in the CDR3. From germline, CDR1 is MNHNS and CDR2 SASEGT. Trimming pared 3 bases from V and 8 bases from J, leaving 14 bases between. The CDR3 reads CASSDRGGWYEQFF. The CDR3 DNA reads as TGTGCCAGCAGTGACAGGGGGGGTTGGTATGAGCAGTTCTTC.

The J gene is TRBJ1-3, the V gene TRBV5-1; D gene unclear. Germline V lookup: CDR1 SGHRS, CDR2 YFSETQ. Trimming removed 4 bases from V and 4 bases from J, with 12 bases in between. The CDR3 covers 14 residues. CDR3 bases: TGCGCCAGCAGCCTCACAGCGGGAGGAAACACCATATATTTT. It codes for CASSLTAGGNTIYF.

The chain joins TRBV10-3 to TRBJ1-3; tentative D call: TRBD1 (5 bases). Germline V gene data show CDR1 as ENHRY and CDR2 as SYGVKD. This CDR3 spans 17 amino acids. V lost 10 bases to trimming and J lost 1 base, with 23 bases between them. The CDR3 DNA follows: TGTGCCACTTACATCGGGACCTCCTTCGGGTCTGGAAACACCATATATTTT. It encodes CATYIGTSFGSGNTIYF.

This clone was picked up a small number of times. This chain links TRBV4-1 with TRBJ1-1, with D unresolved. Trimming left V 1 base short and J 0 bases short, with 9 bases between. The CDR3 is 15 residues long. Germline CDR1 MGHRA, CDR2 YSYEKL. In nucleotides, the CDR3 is TGCGCCAGCAGCCAAGTCGATCGTATGAACACTGAAGCTTTCTTT. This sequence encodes CASSQVDRMNTEAFF.

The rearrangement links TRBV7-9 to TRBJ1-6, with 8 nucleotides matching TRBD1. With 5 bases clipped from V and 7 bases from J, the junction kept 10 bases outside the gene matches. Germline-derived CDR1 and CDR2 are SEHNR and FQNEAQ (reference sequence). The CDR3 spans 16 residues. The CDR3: CASSRTQGAENSPLHF. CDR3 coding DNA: TGTGCCAGCAGCCGTACCCAGGGGGCGGAGAATTCACCCCTCCACTTT.

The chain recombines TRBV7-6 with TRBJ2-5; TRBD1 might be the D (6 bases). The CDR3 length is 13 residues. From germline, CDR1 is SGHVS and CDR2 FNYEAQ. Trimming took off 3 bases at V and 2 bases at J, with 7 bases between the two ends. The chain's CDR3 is CASSLDRQETQYF. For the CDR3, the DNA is TGTGCCAGCAGCTTGGACAGACAAGAGACCCAGTACTTC.

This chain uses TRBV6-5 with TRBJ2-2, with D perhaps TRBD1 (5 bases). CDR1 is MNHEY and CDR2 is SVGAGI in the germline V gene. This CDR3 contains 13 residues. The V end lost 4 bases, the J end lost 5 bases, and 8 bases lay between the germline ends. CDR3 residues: CASSSRQTGELFF. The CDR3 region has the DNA TGTGCCAGCAGTTCCAGACAGACCGGGGAGCTGTTTTTT.

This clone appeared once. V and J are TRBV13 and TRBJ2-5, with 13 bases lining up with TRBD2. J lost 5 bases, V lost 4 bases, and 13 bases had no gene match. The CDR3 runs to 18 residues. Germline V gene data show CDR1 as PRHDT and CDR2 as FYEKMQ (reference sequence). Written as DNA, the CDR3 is TGTGCCAGCAGCTCGCTAGTCGGACTAGCGGGGGTGGGTGAGACCCAGTACTTC. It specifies CASSSLVGLAGVGETQYF.

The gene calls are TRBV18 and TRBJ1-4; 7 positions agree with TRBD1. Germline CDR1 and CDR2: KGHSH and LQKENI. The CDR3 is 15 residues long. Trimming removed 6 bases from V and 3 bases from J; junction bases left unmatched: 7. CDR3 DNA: TGTGCCAGCTCGCAAACAGGGGTCGCTAATGAAAAACTGTTTTTT. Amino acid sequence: CASSQTGVANEKLFF.

DNA for the CDR3: TGTGCCAGCAGCTTATTTACTCGGACGTCGAGCAGCCAAGAGACCCAGTACTTC. It yields the protein CASSLFTRTSSSQETQYF. This chain uses TRBV7-6 with TRBJ2-5; D uncertain. With 2 bases removed from V and 1 base from J, the gap between germline ends came to 20 bases. The length of the CDR3 is 18 residues. Germline V lookup: CDR1 SGHVS, CDR2 FNYEAQ.

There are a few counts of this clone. The chain's CDR3 is CASSETGGNQPQHF. Here the CDR3 DNA reads TGTGCCAGCAGTGAAACGGGGGGCAATCAGCCCCAGCATTTT. The V call is TRBV6-1, the J call TRBJ1-5; a possible D gene is TRBD1 (5 bases). Germline assignment: CDR1 MNHNS and CDR2 SASEGT. Trimming pared 2 bases from V and 2 bases from J, leaving 7 bases between. CDR3 length: 14 amino acids.

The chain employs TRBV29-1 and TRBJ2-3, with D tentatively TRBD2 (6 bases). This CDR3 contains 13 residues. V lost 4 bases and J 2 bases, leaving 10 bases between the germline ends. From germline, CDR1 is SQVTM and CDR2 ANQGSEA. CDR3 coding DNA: TGCAGCGTTGTTCTAGCGAACACAGATACGCAGTATTTT. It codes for CSVVLANTDTQYF.

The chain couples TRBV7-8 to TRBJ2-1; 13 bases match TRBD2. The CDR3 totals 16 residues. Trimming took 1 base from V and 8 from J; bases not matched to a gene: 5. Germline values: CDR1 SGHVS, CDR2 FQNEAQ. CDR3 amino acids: CASSLGTSGSIYEQFF. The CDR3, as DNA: TGTGCCAGCAGCTTAGGGACTAGCGGGAGTATATATGAGCAGTTCTTC.

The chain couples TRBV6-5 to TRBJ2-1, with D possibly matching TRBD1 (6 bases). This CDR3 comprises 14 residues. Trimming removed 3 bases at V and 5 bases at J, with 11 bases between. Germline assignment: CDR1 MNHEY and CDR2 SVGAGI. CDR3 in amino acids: CASSYRYRDNEQFF. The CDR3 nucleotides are TGTGCCAGCAGTTATCGATACAGGGACAATGAGCAGTTCTTC.

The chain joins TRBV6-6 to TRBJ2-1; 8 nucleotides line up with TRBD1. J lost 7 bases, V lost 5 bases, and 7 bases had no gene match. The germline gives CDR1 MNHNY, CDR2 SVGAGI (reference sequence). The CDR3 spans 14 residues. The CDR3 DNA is TGTGCCAGCAGTAGGCGACAGGGGTGGAATGAGCAGTTCTTC. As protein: CASSRRQGWNEQFF.

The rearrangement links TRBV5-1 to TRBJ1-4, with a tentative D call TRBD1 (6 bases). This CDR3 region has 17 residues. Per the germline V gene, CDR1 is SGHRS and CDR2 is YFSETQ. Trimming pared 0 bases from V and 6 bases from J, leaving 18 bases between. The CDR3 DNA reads TGCGCCAGCAGCTTGGGACTACAGGGCTCCAGTTATGAAAAACTGTTTTTT. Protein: CASSLGLQGSSYEKLFF.

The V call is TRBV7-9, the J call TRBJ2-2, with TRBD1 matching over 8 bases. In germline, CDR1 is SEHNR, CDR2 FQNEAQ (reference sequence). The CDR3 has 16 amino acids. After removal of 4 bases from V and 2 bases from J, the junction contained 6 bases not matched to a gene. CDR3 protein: CASSSTDRGNTGELFF. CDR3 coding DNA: TGTGCCAGCAGCTCCACCGACAGGGGCAACACCGGGGAGCTGTTTTTT.

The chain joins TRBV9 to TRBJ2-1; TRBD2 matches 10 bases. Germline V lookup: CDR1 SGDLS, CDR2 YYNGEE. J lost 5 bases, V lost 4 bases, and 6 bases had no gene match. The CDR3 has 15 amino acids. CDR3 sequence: CASSLGLARNNEQFF. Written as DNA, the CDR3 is TGTGCCAGCAGCCTGGGACTAGCGAGAAACAATGAGCAGTTCTTC.

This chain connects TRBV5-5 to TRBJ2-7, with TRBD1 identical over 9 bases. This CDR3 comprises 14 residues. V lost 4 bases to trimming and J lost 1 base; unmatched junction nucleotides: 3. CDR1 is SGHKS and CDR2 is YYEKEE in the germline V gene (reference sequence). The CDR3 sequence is CASSTGTGSYEQYF. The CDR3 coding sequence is TGTGCCAGCAGCACTGGGACAGGGTCCTACGAGCAGTACTTC.

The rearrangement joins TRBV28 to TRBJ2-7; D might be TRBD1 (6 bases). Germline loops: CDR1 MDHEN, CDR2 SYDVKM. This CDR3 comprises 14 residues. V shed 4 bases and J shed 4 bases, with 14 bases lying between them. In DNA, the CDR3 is TGTGCCAGCAGTTCCCCTCCCAGGGGATACGAGCAGTACTTC. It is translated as CASSSPPRGYEQYF.